The source of this T cell receptor (beta chain) is a study of cytomegalovirus exposure and HLA in healthy donors. Study outcomes and limitations: The authors later found most CMV-associated TCR beta chains appeared HLA-restricted. Generally TCR sequences proved uncommon, though certain public TCRs appeared in numerous donors. A later analysis by the authors found several of the most significant clusters apparently linked to common viral pathogens.

The CDR3 contains 13 residues. V was trimmed by 5 bases and J by 4 bases, leaving 11 bases between them. In germline, CDR1 is MNHEY, CDR2 SMNVEV (reference sequence). Comments on this clone: Its antigen is as yet unknown.

The PCR ran on 60 Vbeta and 13 Jbeta primers. Produced via immunoSEQ multiplex PCR; TCRdb's table is partial and in-frame only. The sample yields roughly 180,000 clones, 75% seen once. The source is a male donor in good health and CMV-seronegative. This chain links TRBV27 with TRBJ1-2; D is ambiguous. Sequenced sample: PBMCs. The CDR3 region has the DNA TGTGCCAGCAGTGTCGGCAGGTCCTATGGCTACACCTTC. This translates into CASSVGRSYGYTF.